This entry lists 10 T cell receptor beta chains sequenced from one sample in a study of T cell responses to AZD1222 COVID-19 vaccine. The data were produced by immunoSEQ multiplex PCR, yet TCRdb's version contains in-frame clones alone and is incomplete. The top ten clones hold around 5% of a sample with 150,000 or so clones, 80% to 90% of them seen once. The sample here was peripheral blood, taken on day 0 of AZD1222 vaccination. Every receptor here comes from an adult in good health.

The CDR3 DNA sequence: TGTGCCAGCAGCCCGTCCGGGACATCGAACACTGAAGCTTTCTTT. Amino acids: CASSPSGTSNTEAFF. This chain joins TRBV7-3 and TRBJ1-1; TRBD1 is a possible D gene (6 bases). V shed 5 bases and J shed 1 base, with 14 bases lying between them. The germline CDR1 and CDR2 sequences are SGHTA and FQGTGA. The CDR3 has 15 residues.

The rearrangement joins TRBV19 to TRBJ1-5, with D perhaps TRBD1 (5 bases). The CDR3 is 17 residues long. Trimming removed 7 bases from V and 0 bases from J, with 19 bases in between. Looked up from germline, CDR1 is LNHDA and CDR2 is SQIVND (reference sequence). CDR3 bases: TGTGCCAGTACCTTCCGTCCCCCAGGGCTTAGCAATCAGCCCCAGCATTTT. Protein product: CASTFRPPGLSNQPQHF.

The rearrangement links TRBV19 to TRBJ2-1; a possible D gene is TRBD2 (8 bases). The CDR3 is 16 residues long. Looked up from germline, CDR1 is LNHDA and CDR2 is SQIVND (reference sequence). V shed 7 bases and J shed 7 bases, with 23 bases lying between them. The CDR3 nucleotides read TGTGCCAGTATGAGGGACAGCACCGGGACTAGAAATGAGCAGTTCTTC. Amino acid sequence: CASMRDSTGTRNEQFF.

The chain joins TRBV9 to TRBJ2-1, with TRBD1 identical over 11 bases. CDR3 size: 16 residues. Germline trimming cut 0 bases from V and 6 bases from J; bases unmatched to any gene: 5. The germline gives CDR1 SGDLS, CDR2 YYNGEE. The CDR3 spells CASSVGGTGGINEQFF. DNA of the CDR3: TGTGCCAGCAGCGTAGGAGGGACAGGGGGGATCAATGAGCAGTTCTTC.

J is TRBJ1-5 and V is TRBV23-1, with a possible D match to TRBD1 (5 bases). TRBV23-1 is known as an ORF, though its function is uncertain. V was pared by 2 bases and J by 6 bases, with 29 bases between. The CDR3 contains 20 residues. The CDR3 DNA is TGCGCCAGCAGTCAACCCCTTCGGAGACAGAGAGTGCTAGGCGGTCAGCCCCAGCATTTT. Encoded protein: CASSQPLRRQRVLGGQPQHF.

This chain links TRBV7-8 with TRBJ2-7; tentative D call: TRBD1 (6 bases). V gave up 3 bases and J gave up 4 bases, with 13 bases separating them. The V gene's germline CDR1 is SGHVS and CDR2 FQNEAQ. The CDR3 totals 14 residues. The CDR3 nucleotides are TGTGCCAGCAGCTTCGGGACACCATTATACGAGCAGTACTTC. Its protein is CASSFGTPLYEQYF.

The chain recombines TRBV20-1 with TRBJ1-1; D uncertain. CDR3 size: 11 residues. In germline, CDR1 is DFQATT, CDR2 SNEGSKA (reference sequence). Between the trimmed V and J ends, which lost 3 bases and 9 bases, there was a span of 11 bases. Here the CDR3 DNA reads TGCAGTGCTAGTATTGGGGTGCAAGCTTTCTTT. Translated, it gives CSASIGVQAFF.

Only one count was recorded for this clone. CDR3 sequence: CASSHAGVPETQYF. CDR3 DNA: TGCGCCAGCAGCCATGCAGGGGTACCGGAGACCCAGTACTTC. The V gene is TRBV4-3, the J gene TRBJ2-5; D possibly corresponds to TRBD1 (6 bases). The length of the CDR3 is 14 residues. Per the germline V gene, CDR1 is LGHNA and CDR2 is YSLEER. V lost 3 bases and J 5 bases, leaving 13 bases between the germline ends.

This clone occurred once. The V call is TRBV7-2, the J call TRBJ2-3; D not resolved. The germline V gene has CDR1 SGHTA and CDR2 FQGNSA. The CDR3 covers 13 residues. Between the trimmed V and J ends, which lost 1 base and 5 bases, there was a span of 7 bases. The CDR3, as DNA: TGTGCCAGCAGCTTAGTACGAGTAGATACGCAGTATTTT. Protein product: CASSLVRVDTQYF.

The sample holds a few counts of this clone. The V and J genes are TRBV7-2 and TRBJ2-3, with 9 bases lining up with TRBD2. The CDR3 covers 15 residues. J gave up 4 bases and V 3 bases, and 5 bases lay outside the gene matches. The germline CDR1 and CDR2 sequences are SGHTA and FQGNSA. CDR3 sequence (DNA): TGTGCCAGCAGCTTTAGCGGGAGAGGGTCAGATACGCAGTATTTT. It encodes CASSFSGRGSDTQYF.